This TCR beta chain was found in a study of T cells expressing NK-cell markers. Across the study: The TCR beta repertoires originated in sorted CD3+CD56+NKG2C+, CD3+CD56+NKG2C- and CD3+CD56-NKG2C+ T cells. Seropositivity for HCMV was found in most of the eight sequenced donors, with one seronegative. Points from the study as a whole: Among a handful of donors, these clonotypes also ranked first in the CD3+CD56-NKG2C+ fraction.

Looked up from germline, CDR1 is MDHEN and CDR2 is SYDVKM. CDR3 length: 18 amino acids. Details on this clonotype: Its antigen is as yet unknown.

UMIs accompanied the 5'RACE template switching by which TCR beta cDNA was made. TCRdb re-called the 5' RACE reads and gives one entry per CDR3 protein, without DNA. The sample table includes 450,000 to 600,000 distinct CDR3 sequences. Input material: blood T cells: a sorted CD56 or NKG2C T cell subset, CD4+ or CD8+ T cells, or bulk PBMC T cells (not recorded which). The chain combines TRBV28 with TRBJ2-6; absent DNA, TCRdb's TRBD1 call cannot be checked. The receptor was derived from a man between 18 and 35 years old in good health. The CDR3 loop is CASKGGTGVSSGANVLTF.